The source of this TCR beta chain is a study of blood T cells in healthy people across ages. Primers used in a second PCR of roughly 6 to 12 cycles were a sample-barcoded 5' primer and a J-beta primer mix. One entry per CDR3 protein, called by TCRdb with MiXCR from the 5' RACE reads. The sample records about 830,000 distinct CDR3 sequences, 55% to 65% being singletons. This clonotype has more than one count but fewer than ten. The CDR3 has 14 residues. The trim removed 0 bases at V and 9 bases at J, leaving 4 bases unmatched. Per germline, CDR1 SGHDT and CDR2 YYEEEE. The clonotype comes from a man aged 25 to 40 in good health. The chain carries TRBV5-6 and TRBJ2-4; 9 positions match TRBD1. The sample taken for sequencing was blood. The CDR3 loop is CASSLGQGVGIQYF. The CDR3, as DNA: TGTGCCAGCAGCTTGGGACAGGGGGTTGGCATTCAGTACTTC.